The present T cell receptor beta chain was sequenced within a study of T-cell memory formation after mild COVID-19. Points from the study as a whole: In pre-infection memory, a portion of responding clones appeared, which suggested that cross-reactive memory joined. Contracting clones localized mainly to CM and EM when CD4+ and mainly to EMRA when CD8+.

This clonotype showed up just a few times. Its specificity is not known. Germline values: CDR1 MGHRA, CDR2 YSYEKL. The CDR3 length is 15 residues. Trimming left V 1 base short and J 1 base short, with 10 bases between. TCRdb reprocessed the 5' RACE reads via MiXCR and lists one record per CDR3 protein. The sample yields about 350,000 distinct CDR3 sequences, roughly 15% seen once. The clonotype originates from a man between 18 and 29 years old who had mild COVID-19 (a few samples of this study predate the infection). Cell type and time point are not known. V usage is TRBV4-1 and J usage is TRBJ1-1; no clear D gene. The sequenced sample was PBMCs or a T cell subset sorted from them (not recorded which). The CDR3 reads CASSQGRASNTEAFF. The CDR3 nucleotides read TGCGCCAGCAGCCAAGGCCGGGCCTCGAACACTGAAGCTTTCTTT.